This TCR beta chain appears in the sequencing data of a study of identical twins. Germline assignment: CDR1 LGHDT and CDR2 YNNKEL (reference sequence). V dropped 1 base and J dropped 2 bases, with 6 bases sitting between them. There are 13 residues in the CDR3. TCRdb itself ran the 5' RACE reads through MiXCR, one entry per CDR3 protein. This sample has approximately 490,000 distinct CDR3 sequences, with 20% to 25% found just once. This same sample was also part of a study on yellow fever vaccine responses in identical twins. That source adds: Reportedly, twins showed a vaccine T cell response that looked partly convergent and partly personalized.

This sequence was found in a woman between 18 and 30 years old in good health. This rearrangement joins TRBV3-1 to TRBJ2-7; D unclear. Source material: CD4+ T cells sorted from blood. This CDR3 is CASSQGLTYEQYF. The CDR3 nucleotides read TGTGCCAGCAGCCAAGGGCTGACCTACGAGCAGTACTTC.